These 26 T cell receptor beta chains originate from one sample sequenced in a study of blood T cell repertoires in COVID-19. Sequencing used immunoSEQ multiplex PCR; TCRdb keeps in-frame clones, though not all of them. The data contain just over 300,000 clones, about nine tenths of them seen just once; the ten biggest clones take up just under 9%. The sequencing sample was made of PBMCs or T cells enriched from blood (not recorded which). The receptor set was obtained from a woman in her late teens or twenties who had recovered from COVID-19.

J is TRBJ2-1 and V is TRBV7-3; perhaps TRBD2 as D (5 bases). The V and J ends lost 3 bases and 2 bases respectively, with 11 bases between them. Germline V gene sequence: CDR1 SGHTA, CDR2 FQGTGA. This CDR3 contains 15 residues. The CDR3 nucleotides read TGTGCCAGCAGCTTCGCCAGCGGCCCCTACAATGAGCAGTTCTTC. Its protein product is CASSFASGPYNEQFF. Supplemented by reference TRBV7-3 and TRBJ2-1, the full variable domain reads GAGVSQTPSNKVTEKGKYVELRCDPISGHTALYWYRQSLGQGPEFLIYFQGTGAADDSGLPNDRFFAVRPEGSVSTLKIQRTERGDSAVYLCASSFASGPYNEQFFGPGTRLTVL.

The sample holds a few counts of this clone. CDR3 nucleotides: TGTGCCAGCAGTTTCCTCGGGACAGCTCACAATGAGCAGTTCTTC. Translated, it gives CASSFLGTAHNEQFF. This chain joins TRBV28 and TRBJ2-1; TRBD1 agrees at 7 bases. The CDR3 covers 15 residues. Germline V gene lookup returns CDR1 MDHEN and CDR2 SYDVKM. J was trimmed by 5 bases and V by 3 bases; bases with no gene match: 7.

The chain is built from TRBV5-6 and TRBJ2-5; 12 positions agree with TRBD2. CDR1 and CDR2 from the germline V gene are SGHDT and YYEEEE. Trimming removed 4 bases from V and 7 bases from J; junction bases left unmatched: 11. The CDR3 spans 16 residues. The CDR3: CASSLRLAGVSSTQYF. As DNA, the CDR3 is TGTGCCAGCAGCCTAAGACTAGCGGGGGTTTCCTCGACCCAGTACTTC.

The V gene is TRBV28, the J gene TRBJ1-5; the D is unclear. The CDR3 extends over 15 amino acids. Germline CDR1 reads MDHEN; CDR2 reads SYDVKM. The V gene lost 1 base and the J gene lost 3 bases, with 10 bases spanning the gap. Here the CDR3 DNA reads TGTGCCAGCAGTTTATACAGAGCCTTCAATCAGCCCCAGCATTTT. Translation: CASSLYRAFNQPQHF.

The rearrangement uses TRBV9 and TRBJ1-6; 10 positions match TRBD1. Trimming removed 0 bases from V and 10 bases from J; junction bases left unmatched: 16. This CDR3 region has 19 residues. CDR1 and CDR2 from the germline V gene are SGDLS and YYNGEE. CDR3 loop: CASSVEDRGRGGRGSPLHF. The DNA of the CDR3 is TGTGCCAGCAGCGTAGAAGACAGGGGGCGTGGTGGACGAGGATCACCCCTCCACTTT.

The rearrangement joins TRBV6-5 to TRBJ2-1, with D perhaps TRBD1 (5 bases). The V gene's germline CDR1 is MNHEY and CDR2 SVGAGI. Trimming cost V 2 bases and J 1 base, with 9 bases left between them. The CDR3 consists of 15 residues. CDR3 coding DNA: TGTGCCAGCAGTTACGATGGACAATCCTACAATGAGCAGTTCTTC. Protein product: CASSYDGQSYNEQFF.

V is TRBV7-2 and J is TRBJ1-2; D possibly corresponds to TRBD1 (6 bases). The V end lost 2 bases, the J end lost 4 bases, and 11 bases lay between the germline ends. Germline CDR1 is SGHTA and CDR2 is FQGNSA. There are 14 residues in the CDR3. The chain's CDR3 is CASSLRDITYGYTF. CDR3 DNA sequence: TGTGCCAGCAGCTTACGGGACATAACCTATGGCTACACCTTC.

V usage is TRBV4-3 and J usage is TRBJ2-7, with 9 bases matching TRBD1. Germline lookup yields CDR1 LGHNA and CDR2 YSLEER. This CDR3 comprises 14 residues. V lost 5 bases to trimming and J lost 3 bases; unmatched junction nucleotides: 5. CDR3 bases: TGCGCCAGCAGCACTGGGACAGGGCTCTACGAGCAGTACTTC. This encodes CASSTGTGLYEQYF.

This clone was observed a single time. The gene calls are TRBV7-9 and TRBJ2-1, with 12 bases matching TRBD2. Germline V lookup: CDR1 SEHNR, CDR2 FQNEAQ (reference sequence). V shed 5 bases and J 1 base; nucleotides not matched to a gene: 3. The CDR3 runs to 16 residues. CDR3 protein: CASSPTSGRSYNEQFF. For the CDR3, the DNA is TGTGCCAGCAGCCCGACTAGCGGGAGATCCTACAATGAGCAGTTCTTC.

As DNA, the CDR3 is TGTGCCAGCAGTGAAATCGGACTAGCGGGGCCGCGTGGGTTCTTC. Translating gives CASSEIGLAGPRGFF. The chain couples TRBV6-1 to TRBJ2-1; 12 bases align to TRBD2. This CDR3 region has 15 residues. The germline V gene has CDR1 MNHNS and CDR2 SASEGT. With 2 bases clipped from V and 15 bases from J, the junction kept 11 bases outside the gene matches.

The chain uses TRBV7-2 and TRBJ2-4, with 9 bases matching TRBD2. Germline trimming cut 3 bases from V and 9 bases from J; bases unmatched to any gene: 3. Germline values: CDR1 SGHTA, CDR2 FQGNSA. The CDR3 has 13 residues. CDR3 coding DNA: TGTGCCAGCAGCTTCCGCGGGAGGGGCATTCAGTACTTC. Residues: CASSFRGRGIQYF.

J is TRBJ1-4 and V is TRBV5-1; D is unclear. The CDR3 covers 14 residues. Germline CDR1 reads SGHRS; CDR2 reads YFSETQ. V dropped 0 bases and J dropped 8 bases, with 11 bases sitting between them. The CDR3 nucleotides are TGCGCCAGCAGCTTGGGGCACGGGTCCGAAAAACTGTTTTTT. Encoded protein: CASSLGHGSEKLFF.

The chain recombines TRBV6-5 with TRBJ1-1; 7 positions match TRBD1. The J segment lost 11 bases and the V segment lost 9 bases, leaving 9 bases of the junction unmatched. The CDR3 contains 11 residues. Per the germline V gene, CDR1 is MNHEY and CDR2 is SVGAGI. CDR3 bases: TGTGCCAGTTCTACGGGACAGAGGGCTTTCTTT. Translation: CASSTGQRAFF.

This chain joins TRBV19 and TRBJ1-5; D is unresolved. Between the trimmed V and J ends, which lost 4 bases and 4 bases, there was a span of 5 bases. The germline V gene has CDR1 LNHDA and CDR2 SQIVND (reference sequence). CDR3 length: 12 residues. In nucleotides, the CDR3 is TGTGCCAGTAGTAGTTATAATCAGCCCCAGCATTTT. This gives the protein CASSSYNQPQHF.

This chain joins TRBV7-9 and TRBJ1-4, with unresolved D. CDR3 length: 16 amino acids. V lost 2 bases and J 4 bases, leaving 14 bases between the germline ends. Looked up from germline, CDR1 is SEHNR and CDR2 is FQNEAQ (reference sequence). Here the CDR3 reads CASSLLGDQNNEKLFF. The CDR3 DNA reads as TGTGCCAGCAGCTTATTAGGAGACCAGAATAATGAAAAACTGTTTTTT.

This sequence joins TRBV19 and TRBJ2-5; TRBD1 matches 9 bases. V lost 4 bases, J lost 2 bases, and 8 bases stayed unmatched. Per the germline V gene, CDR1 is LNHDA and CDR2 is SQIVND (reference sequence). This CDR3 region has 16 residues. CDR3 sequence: CASSRYRGRGQETQYF. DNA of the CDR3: TGTGCCAGTAGTAGATACAGGGGGCGCGGGCAAGAGACCCAGTACTTC.

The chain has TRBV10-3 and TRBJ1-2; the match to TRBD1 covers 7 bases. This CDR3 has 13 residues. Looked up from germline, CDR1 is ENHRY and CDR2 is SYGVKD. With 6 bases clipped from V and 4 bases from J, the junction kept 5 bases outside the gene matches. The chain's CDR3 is CAISPGTAYGYTF. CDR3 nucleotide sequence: TGTGCCATCAGCCCGGGGACAGCCTATGGCTACACCTTC.

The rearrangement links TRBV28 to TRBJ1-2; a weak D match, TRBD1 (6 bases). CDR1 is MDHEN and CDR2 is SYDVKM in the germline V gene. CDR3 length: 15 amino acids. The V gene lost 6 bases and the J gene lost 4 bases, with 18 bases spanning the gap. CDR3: CASREGAGEVYGYTF. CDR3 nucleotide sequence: TGTGCCAGCAGAGAAGGGGCAGGGGAAGTCTATGGCTACACCTTC.

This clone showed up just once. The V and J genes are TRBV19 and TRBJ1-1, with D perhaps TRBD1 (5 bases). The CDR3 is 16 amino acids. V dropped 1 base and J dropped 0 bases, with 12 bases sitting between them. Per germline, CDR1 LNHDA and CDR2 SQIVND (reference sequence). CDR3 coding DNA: TGTGCCAGTAGTATAGTGTCTAGGGGTATGAACACTGAAGCTTTCTTT. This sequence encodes CASSIVSRGMNTEAFF.

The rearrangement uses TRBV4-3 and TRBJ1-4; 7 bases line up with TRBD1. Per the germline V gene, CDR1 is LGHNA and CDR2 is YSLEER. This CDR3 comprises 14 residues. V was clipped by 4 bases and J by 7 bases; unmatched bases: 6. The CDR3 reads CASSLYRGSEKLFF. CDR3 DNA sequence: TGCGCCAGCAGCCTTTACAGGGGAAGTGAAAAACTGTTTTTT.

DNA for the CDR3: TGCGCCAGCAGCCAAGACCGACAGCATGGCTACACCTTC. Translating it yields CASSQDRQHGYTF. This chain connects TRBV4-3 to TRBJ1-2, with a weak D call TRBD1 (5 bases). The length of the CDR3 is 13 residues. The V and J ends lost 0 bases and 6 bases respectively, with 8 bases between them. In germline, CDR1 is LGHNA, CDR2 YSLEER.

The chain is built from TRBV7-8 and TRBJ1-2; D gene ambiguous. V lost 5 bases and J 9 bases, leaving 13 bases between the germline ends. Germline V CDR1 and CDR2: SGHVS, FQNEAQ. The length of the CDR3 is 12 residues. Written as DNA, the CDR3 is TGTGCCAGCAGCGATATATCTCCTAGCTACACCTTC. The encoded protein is CASSDISPSYTF. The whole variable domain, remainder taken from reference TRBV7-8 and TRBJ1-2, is GAGVSQSPRYKVAKRGQDVALRCDPISGHVSLFWYQQALGQGPEFLTYFQNEAQLDKSGLPSDRFFAERPEGSVSTLKIQRTQQEDSAVYLCASSDISPSYTFGSGTRLTVV.

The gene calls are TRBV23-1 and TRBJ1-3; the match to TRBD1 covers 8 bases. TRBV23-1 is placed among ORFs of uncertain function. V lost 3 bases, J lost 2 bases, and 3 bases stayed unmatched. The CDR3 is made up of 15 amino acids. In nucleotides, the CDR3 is TGCGCCAGCAGTCACGGACAGGGAGCTGGAAACACCATATATTTT. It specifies CASSHGQGAGNTIYF.

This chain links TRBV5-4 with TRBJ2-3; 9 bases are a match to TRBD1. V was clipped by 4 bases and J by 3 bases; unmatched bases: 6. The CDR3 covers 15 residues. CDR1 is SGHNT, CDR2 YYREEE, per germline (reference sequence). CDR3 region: CASSGTGLGTDTQYF. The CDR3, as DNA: TGTGCCAGCAGCGGGACAGGGTTGGGAACAGATACGCAGTATTTT.

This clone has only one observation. The CDR3 protein is CASSFPGTAYNEQFF. The CDR3 coding sequence is TGTGCCAGCAGCTTTCCGGGGACAGCATACAATGAGCAGTTCTTC. This rearrangement joins TRBV7-2 to TRBJ2-1, with 7 bases aligning to TRBD1. J lost 4 bases, V lost 3 bases, and 6 bases had no gene match. The CDR3 length is 15 residues. CDR1 is SGHTA, CDR2 FQGNSA, per germline.

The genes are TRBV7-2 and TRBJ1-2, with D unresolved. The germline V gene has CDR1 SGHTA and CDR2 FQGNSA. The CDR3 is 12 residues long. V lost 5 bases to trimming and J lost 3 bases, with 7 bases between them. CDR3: CASSPNYYGYTF. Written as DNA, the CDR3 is TGTGCCAGCAGCCCAAATTACTATGGCTACACCTTC.